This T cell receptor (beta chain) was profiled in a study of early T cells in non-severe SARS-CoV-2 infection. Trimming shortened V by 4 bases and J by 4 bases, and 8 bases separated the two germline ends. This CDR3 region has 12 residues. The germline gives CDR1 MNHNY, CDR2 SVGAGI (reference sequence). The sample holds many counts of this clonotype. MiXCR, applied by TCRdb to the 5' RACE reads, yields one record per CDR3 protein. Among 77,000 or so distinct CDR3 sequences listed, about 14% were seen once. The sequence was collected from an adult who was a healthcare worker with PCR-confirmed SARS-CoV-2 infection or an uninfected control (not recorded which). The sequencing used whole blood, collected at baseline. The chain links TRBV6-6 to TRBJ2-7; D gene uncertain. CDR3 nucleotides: TGTGCCAGCAGTTTGGGCGCATACGAGCAGTACTTC. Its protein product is CASSLGAYEQYF.